The present entry profiles one T cell receptor (beta chain) with its context. The record originates from a study of technical replicates of blood from several donors. Repertoires were generated with immunoSEQ multiplex PCR, while TCRdb's copy carries only in-frame clones and drops some. The top ten hold over 0.25% of the sample, which has tens of thousands of clones, around 94% seen once. Sample: T cells isolated from PBMCs. The source is a human donor in good health.

This chain's CDR3 is CASSIRQQGRQPQHF. The CDR3 nucleotides read TGTGCCAGTAGTATACGTCAACAGGGGCGGCAGCCCCAGCATTTT. The chain is built from TRBV19 and TRBJ1-5; 7 bases line up with TRBD1. CDR1 and CDR2 (germline): LNHDA, SQIVND (reference sequence). This CDR3 region has 15 residues. The V gene end was trimmed by 2 bases and the J gene end by 7 bases; junction bases not matched to a gene: 8. The whole variable domain, filled in from reference TRBV19 and TRBJ1-5, reads DGGITQSPKYLFRKEGQNVTLSCEQNLNHDAMYWYRQDPGQGLRLIYYSQIVNDFQKGDIAEGYSVSREKKESFPLTVTSAQKNPTAFYLCASSIRQQGRQPQHFGDGTRLSIL.